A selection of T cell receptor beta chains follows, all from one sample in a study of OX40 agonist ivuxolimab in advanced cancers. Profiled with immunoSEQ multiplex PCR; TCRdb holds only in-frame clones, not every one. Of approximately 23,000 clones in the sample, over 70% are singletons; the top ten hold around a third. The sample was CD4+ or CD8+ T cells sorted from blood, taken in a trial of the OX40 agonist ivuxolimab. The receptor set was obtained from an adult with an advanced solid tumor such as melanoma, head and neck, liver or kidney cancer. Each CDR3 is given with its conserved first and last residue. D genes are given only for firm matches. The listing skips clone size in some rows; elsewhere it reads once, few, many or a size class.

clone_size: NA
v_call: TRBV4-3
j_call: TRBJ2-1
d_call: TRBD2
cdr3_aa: CASSQERERYNEQFF
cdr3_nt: TGCGCCAGCAGCCAAGAGCGGGAGCGCTACAATGAGCAGTTCTTC

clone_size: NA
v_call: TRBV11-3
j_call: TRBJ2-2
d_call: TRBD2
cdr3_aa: CASSCWSGTNTGELFF
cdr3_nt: TGTGCCAGCAGCTGCTGGAGCGGGACGAACACCGGGGAGCTGTTTTTT

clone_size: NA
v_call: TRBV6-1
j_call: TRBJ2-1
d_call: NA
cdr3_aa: CASSGTMNEQFF
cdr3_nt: TGTGCCAGCAGTGGGACAATGAATGAGCAGTTCTTC

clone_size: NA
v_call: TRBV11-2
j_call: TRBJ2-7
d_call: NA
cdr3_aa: CASSFTRTASYEQYF
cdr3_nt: TGTGCCAGCAGCTTCACCAGAACAGCTTCCTACGAGCAGTACTTC

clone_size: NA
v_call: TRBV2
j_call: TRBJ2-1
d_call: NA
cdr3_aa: CASSDDGAEQFF
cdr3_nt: TGTGCCAGCAGTGACGACGGGGCTGAGCAGTTCTTC

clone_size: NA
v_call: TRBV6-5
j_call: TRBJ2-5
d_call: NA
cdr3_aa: CASSLGSQETQYF
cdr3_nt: TGTGCCAGCAGCCTCGGCAGCCAAGAGACCCAGTACTTC

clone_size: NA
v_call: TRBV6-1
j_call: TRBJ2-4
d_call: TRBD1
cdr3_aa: CASREAGGEAKNIQYF
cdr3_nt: TGTGCCAGCAGGGAAGCAGGGGGAGAGGCCAAAAACATTCAGTACTTC

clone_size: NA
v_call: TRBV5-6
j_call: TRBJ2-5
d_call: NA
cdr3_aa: CASSFGSLGGGPQETQYF
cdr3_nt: TGTGCCAGCAGCTTCGGGTCCTTGGGTGGGGGACCCCAAGAGACCCAGTACTTC

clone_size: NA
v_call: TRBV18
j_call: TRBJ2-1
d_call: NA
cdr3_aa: CASSRDWPSYNEQFF
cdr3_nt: TGTGCCAGCTCACGGGACTGGCCTTCCTACAATGAGCAGTTCTTC

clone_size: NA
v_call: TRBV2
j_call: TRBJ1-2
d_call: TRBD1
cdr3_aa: CASSEAQDRSDYGYTF
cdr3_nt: TGTGCCAGCAGTGAAGCGCAGGACAGGTCGGACTATGGCTACACCTTC

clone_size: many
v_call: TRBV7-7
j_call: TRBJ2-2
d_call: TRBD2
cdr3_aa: CASSLSLAAGATGELFF
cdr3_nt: TGTGCTAGCAGCCTATCACTAGCGGCGGGGGCCACCGGGGAGCTGTTTTTT

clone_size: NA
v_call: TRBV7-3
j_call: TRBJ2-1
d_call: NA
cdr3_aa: CASSPGAGGTREQFF
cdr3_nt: TGTGCCAGCAGCCCCGGGGCCGGGGGGACAAGAGAGCAGTTCTTC

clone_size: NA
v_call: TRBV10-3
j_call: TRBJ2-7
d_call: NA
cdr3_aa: CAISGTYEQYF
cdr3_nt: TGTGCCATCAGTGGGACATACGAGCAGTACTTC

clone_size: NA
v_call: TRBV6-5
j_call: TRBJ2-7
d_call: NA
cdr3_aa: CASSFGQTEQYF
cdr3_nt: TGTGCCAGCAGTTTTGGGCAGACCGAGCAGTACTTC

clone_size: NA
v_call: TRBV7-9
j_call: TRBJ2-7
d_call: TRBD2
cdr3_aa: CASSPPGTSVSEQYF
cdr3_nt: TGTGCCAGCAGCCCTCCCGGGACTAGTGTCTCCGAGCAGTACTTC

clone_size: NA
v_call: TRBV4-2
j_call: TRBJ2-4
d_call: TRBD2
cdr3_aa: CASSQETSGGRGNIQYF
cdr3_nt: TGTGCCAGCAGCCAAGAGACTAGCGGGGGGCGTGGAAACATTCAGTACTTC

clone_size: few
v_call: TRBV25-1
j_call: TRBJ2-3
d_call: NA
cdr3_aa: CASSDPGTTDTQYF
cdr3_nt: TGTGCCAGCAGTGATCCGGGGACCACAGATACGCAGTATTTT

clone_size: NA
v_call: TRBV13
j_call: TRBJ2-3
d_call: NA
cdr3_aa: CASSLGMAGAISSTDTQYF
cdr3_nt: TGTGCCAGCAGCTTAGGTATGGCGGGGGCGATCTCTAGCACAGATACGCAGTATTTT

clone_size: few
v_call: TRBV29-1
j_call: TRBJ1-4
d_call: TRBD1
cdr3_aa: CSVEEDRGWTNEKLFF
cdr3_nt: TGCAGCGTTGAAGAAGACAGGGGGTGGACTAATGAAAAACTGTTTTTT

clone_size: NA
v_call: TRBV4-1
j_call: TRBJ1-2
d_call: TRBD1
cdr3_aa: CASSQGTGGEGYGYTF
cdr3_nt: TGCGCCAGCAGCCAAGGGACAGGGGGCGAAGGGTATGGCTACACCTTC

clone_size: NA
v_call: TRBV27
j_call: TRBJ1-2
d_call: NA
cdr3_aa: CASSLSVKSNYGYTF
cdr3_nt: TGTGCCAGCAGTTTATCGGTCAAGTCTAACTATGGCTACACCTTC

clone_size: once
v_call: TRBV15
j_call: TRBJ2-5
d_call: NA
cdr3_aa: CATSRPGRQETQYF
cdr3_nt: TGTGCCACCAGCAGACCTGGGCGTCAAGAGACCCAGTACTTC

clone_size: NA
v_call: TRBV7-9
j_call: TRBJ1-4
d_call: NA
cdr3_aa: CASSPGTLEGANEKLFF
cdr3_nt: TGTGCCAGCAGCCCCGGGACCCTCGAAGGCGCTAATGAAAAACTGTTTTTT

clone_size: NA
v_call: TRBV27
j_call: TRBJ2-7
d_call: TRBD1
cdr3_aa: CASSVGTGAYEQYF
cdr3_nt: TGTGCCAGCAGTGTGGGGACAGGGGCCTACGAGCAGTACTTC

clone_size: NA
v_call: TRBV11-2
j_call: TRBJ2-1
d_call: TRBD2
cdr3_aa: CASSYLAGGGEQFF
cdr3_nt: TGTGCCAGCAGCTACCTAGCGGGAGGGGGGGAGCAGTTCTTC

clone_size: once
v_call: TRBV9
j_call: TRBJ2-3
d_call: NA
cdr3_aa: CASSSARGTDTQYF
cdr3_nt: TGTGCCAGCAGCTCGGCGCGGGGCACAGATACGCAGTATTTT

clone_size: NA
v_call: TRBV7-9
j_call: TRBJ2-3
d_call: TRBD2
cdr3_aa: CASSSTAGVPDTQYF
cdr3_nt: TGTGCCAGCAGCTCCACGGCGGGAGTCCCAGATACGCAGTATTTT

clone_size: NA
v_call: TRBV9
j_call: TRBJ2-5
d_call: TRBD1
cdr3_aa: CASSPYDRAETQYF
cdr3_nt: TGTGCCAGCAGCCCATACGACAGGGCCGAGACCCAGTACTTC

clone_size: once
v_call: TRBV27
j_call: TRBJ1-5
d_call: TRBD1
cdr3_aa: CASSLGPGTGNQPQHF
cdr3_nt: TGTGCCAGCAGTTTAGGCCCCGGGACAGGCAATCAGCCCCAGCATTTT

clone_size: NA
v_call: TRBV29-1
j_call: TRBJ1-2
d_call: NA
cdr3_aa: CSLNSGLKGYTF
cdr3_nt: TGCAGCCTAAACTCGGGACTAAAGGGCTACACCTTC

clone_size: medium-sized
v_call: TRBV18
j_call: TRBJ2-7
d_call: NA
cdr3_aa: CASSPPWDSYEQYF
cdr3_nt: TGTGCCAGCTCACCACCGTGGGATAGCTACGAGCAGTACTTC

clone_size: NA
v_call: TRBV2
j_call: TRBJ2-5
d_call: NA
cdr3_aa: CATQPGQKTQYF
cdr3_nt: TGTGCCACCCAACCGGGCCAGAAGACCCAGTACTTC

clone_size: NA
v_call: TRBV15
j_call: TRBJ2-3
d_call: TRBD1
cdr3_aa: CATSREWTGGADTQYF
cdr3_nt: TGTGCCACCAGCAGAGAGTGGACAGGGGGCGCAGATACGCAGTATTTT

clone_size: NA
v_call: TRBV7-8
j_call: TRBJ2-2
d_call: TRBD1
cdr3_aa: CASSPGTGVVTGELFF
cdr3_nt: TGTGCCAGCAGCCCTGGGACAGGGGTAGTCACCGGGGAGCTGTTTTTT

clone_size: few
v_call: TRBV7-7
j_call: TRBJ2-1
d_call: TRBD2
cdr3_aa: CASSFRAGGYNEQFF
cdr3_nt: TGTGCCAGCAGCTTCCGAGCGGGAGGGTACAATGAGCAGTTCTTC

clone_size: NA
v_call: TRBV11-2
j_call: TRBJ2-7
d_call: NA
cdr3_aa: CASSLNGGHEQYF
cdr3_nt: TGTGCCAGCAGCTTAAACGGGGGACACGAGCAGTACTTC

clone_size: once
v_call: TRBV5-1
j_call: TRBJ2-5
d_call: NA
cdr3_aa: CASSFRGQETQYF
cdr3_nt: TGCGCCAGCAGCTTTCGAGGGCAAGAGACCCAGTACTTC

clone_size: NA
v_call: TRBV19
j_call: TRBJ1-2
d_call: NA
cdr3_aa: CASSIGGADYGYTF
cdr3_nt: TGTGCCAGTAGTATAGGAGGGGCGGACTATGGCTACACCTTC

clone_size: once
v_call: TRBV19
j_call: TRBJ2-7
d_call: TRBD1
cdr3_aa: CASSTGQGPYEQYF
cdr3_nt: TGTGCCAGTAGTACAGGACAGGGCCCCTACGAGCAGTACTTC

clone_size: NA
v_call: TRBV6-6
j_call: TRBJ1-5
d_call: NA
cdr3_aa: CASRGLSNQPQHF
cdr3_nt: TGTGCCAGCAGGGGGCTCAGCAATCAGCCCCAGCATTTT

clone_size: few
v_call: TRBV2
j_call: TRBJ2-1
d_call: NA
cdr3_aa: CASSYVQNEQFF
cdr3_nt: TGTGCCAGCAGTTATGTCCAGAATGAGCAGTTCTTC

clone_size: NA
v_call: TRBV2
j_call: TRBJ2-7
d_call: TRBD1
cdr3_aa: CASSDGRTGGFYEQYF
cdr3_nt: TGTGCCAGCAGTGACGGCCGGACAGGGGGATTCTACGAGCAGTACTTC

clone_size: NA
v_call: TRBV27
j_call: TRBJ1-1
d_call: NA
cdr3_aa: CAGSFGGREAFF
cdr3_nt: TGTGCCGGCAGTTTCGGGGGCAGAGAAGCTTTCTTT

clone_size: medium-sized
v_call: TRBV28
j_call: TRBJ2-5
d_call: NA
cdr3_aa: CASSTRQLPSWETQYF
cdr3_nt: TGTGCCAGCAGTACCCGACAGCTACCCTCCTGGGAGACCCAGTACTTC

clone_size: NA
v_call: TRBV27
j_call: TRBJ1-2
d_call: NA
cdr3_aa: CASSFGNNYGYTF
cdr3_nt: TGTGCCAGCAGTTTCGGCAATAACTATGGCTACACCTTC

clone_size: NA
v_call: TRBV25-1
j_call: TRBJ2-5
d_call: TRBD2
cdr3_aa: CASSASGEGETQYF
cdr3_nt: TGTGCCAGCAGTGCTAGCGGGGAGGGGGAGACCCAGTACTTC

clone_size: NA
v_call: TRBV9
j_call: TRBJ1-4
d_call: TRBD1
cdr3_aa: CASSQGGDEKLFF
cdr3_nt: TGTGCCAGCAGCCAGGGGGGCGATGAAAAACTGTTTTTT

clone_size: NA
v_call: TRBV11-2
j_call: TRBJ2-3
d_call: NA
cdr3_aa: CASSLMSGTDTQYF
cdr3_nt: TGTGCCAGCAGCTTAATGTCCGGCACAGATACGCAGTATTTT

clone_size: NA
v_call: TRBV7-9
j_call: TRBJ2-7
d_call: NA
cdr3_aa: CASSHRLAGTPPYEQYF
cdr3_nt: TGTGCCAGCAGCCATAGATTGGCCGGGACTCCCCCCTACGAGCAGTACTTC

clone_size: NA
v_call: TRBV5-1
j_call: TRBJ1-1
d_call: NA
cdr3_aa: CASSGLQGLDTEAFF
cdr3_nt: TGCGCCAGCAGCGGACTACAGGGACTAGACACTGAAGCTTTCTTT

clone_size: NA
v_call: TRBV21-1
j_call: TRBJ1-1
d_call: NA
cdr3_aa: CASSKGGQGGMNTEAFF
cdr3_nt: TGTGCCAGCAGCAAAGGGGGACAGGGGGGAATGAACACTGAAGCTTTCTTT

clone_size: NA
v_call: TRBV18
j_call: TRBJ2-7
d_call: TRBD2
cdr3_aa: CASSPESREASLEEQYF
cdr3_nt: TGTGCCAGCTCACCAGAGAGCCGGGAGGCCTCATTAGAAGAGCAGTACTTC

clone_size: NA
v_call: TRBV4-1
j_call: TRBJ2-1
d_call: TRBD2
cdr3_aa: CASSQVAGVGYNEQFF
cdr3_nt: TGCGCCAGCAGCCAAGTGGCGGGGGTTGGGTACAATGAGCAGTTCTTC

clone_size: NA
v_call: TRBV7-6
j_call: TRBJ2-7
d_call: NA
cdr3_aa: CASSLGGGNSYEQYF
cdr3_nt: TGTGCCAGCAGCTTAGGAGGGGGGAACTCCTACGAGCAGTACTTC

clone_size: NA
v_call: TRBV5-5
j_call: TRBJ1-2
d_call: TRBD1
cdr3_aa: CASSFNRGDNYGYTF
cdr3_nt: TGTGCCAGCAGCTTCAACAGGGGCGATAACTATGGCTACACCTTC

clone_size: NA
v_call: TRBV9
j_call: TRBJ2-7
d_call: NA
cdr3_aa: CASSVGHRTYEQYF
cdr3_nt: TGTGCCAGCAGCGTAGGGCACAGAACCTACGAGCAGTACTTC

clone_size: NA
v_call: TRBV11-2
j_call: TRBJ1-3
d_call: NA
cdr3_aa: CASSLDIRGSGNTIYF
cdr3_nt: TGTGCCAGCAGCTTAGATATCAGGGGCTCTGGAAACACCATATATTTT

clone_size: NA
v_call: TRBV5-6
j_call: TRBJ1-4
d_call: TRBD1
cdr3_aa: CASSLATGGRYEKLFF
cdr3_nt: TGTGCCAGCAGCTTGGCGACAGGGGGTCGGTATGAAAAACTGTTTTTT

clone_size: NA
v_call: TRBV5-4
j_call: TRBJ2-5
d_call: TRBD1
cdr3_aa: CASSFGQGSAETQYF
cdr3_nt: TGTGCCAGCAGCTTCGGACAGGGGTCGGCGGAGACCCAGTACTTC